This TCR beta chain was sequenced in a study of chemoradiotherapy in HPV16-positive cancers. Study-wide context: Functional T-cell assays on a couple of HPV16-positive patients' cells defined candidate HPV-specific clones and common TCR motifs. Study results and limitations: During treatment, candidate HPV-specific clones and E7-related motifs expanded in tumor.

Repertoires were sampled repeatedly during chemoradiotherapy. The method was immunoSEQ multiplex PCR; TCRdb's version includes in-frame clones alone and lacks a portion of them. Here the sample spans 20,000 to 25,000 clones, 94% being singletons. Of note for this clone: Antigen specificity is unknown.

The CDR3 runs to 12 residues. The V and J ends lost 6 bases and 11 bases respectively, with 16 bases between them. Germline V CDR1 and CDR2: SNHLY, FYNNEI. The J gene is TRBJ1-1, the V gene TRBV2, with D perhaps matching TRBD1 (5 bases). This receptor was obtained from a human donor with HPV-associated anogenital cancer. Sample collection occurred from a patient who underwent chemoradiotherapy. CDR3 nucleotides: TGTGCCAGCAGGCGTCAGGGCCCTGGGGCTTTCTTT. Protein: CASRRQGPGAFF.